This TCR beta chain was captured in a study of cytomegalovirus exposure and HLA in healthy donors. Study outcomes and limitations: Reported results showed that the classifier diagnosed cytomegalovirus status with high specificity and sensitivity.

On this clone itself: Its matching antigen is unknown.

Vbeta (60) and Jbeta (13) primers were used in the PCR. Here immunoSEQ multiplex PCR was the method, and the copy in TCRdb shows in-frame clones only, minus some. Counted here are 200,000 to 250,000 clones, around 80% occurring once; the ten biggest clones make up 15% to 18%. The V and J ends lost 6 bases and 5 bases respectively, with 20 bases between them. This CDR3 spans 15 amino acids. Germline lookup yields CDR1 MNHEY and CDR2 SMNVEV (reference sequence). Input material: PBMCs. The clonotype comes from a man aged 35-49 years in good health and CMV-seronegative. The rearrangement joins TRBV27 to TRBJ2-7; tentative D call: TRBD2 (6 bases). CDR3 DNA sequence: TGTGCCAGCAGCCCCCGGGCGGGGAGAACTAACGAGCAGTACTTC. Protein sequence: CASSPRAGRTNEQYF.